The sequence of this TCR beta chain was determined in a study of blood T cell repertoires in COVID-19. The germline V and J ends were trimmed by 1 base and 7 bases, with 11 bases remaining between them. The CDR3 runs to 13 residues. Germline loops: CDR1 SGHNT, CDR2 YYREEE (reference sequence). Clones were read by immunoSEQ multiplex PCR, and TCRdb kept only the in-frame ones, dropping some. The sample contains 100,000 or so clones, around 89% of which appear only once. V is TRBV5-4 and J is TRBJ1-2; D remains ambiguous. Sequencing was performed on peripheral blood. The clonotype comes from a woman over 75 with acute or convalescent COVID-19. CDR3 loop: CASSLYTTSGYTF. In DNA form, the CDR3 reads TGTGCCAGCAGCTTGTACACGACTAGTGGCTACACCTTC.